The entry that follows covers one T cell receptor (beta chain) sequence. Repertoires were generated with immunoSEQ multiplex PCR, while TCRdb's copy carries only in-frame clones and drops some. The sample has 130,000 to 150,000 clones, about four fifths seen once; the top ten hold 3% to 4.5%. CDR3 size: 13 residues. The germline V gene encodes CDR1 MRHNA and CDR2 SNTAGT. Trimming shortened V by 5 bases and J by 1 base, and 8 bases separated the two germline ends. The data are from a study of blood T cell repertoires in COVID-19. This receptor was taken from a man in his 70s who had recovered from COVID-19. Sample: peripheral blood. The rearrangement joins TRBV6-4 to TRBJ2-5; D possibly corresponds to TRBD1 (5 bases). The CDR3: CASSRTPQETQYF. CDR3 DNA sequence: TGTGCCAGCAGTAGGACACCCCAAGAGACCCAGTACTTC.